A selection of T cell receptor beta chains follows, all from one sample in a study of cytomegalovirus exposure and HLA in healthy donors. Profiling relied on immunoSEQ multiplex PCR, and the TCRdb table lists in-frame clones only, not all of them. The sample gives 40,000 to 60,000 clones, roughly 94% of which show up once; about 7.8% is in the top ten. The material sequenced was PBMCs. These receptors were collected from a woman between 18 and 29 years old in good health and CMV-seropositive. CDR3s include the opening cysteine and the closing phenylalanine or tryptophan. The order of the fields is V gene, D gene, J gene, clone size, CDR3 protein, CDR3 DNA. A D gene is named only where the DNA matches it firmly. Part of the rows lack a size; the others show once, few, many or a class for expanded clones.

>TRBV2|NA|TRBJ2-7|NA
CASSDGGAGYF
TGTGCCAGCAGCGATGGGGGCGCGGGGTACTTC
>TRBV27|NA|TRBJ2-5|once
CASSLWAQETQYF
TGTGCCAGCAGTTTATGGGCCCAAGAGACCCAGTACTTC
>TRBV5-8|TRBD1|TRBJ1-5|NA
CASSLETGGVQNQPQHF
TGTGCCAGCAGCTTGGAAACAGGGGGCGTTCAGAATCAGCCCCAGCATTTT
>TRBV11-3|NA|TRBJ1-6|NA
CASSLSSGTNVSPLHF
TGTGCCAGCAGCTTAAGTAGCGGGACAAATGTTTCACCCCTCCACTTT
>TRBV5-5|TRBD1|TRBJ2-5|NA
CASSLKGTALQETQYF
TGTGCCAGCAGCTTGAAAGGGACAGCCCTACAAGAGACCCAGTACTTC
>TRBV27|NA|TRBJ1-1|NA
CASSLSQGNTEAFF
TGTGCCAGCAGTTTATCCCAGGGGAACACTGAAGCTTTCTTT
>TRBV19|NA|TRBJ2-1|NA
CASMTGSTTEQFF
TGTGCCAGTATGACCGGGAGCACCACTGAGCAGTTCTTC
>TRBV18|TRBD2|TRBJ2-1|NA
CASSPPLQVETSGAYYNEQFF
TGTGCCAGCTCACCACCATTACAGGTCGAGACTAGCGGGGCTTACTACAATGAGCAGTTCTTC
>TRBV4-2|TRBD2|TRBJ2-1|NA
CASSQLTSGRGNEQFF
TGTGCCAGCAGCCAACTAACTAGCGGAAGGGGGAATGAGCAGTTCTTC
>TRBV4-2|NA|TRBJ1-1|NA
CASSQDAVRGGNTEAFF
TGTGCCAGCAGCCAAGATGCAGTCAGAGGGGGAAACACTGAAGCTTTCTTT
>TRBV28|NA|TRBJ2-1|NA
CATSSGPSYNEQFF
TGTGCCACCAGCAGCGGTCCCTCCTACAATGAGCAGTTCTTC
>TRBV27|NA|TRBJ2-7|NA
CASSLGAEQYF
TGTGCCAGCAGTTTGGGGGCGGAGCAGTACTTC
>TRBV7-9|NA|TRBJ1-1|NA
CASSLGLPNTEAFF
TGTGCCAGCAGCCTCGGACTGCCGAACACTGAAGCTTTCTTT
>TRBV9|TRBD2|TRBJ2-7|once
CASSLQREGGEQYF
TGTGCCAGCAGCCTCCAGCGGGAGGGGGGCGAGCAGTACTTC
>TRBV19|NA|TRBJ1-1|NA
CASSSPRVMNTEAFF
TGTGCCAGTAGTTCGCCCCGGGTCATGAACACTGAAGCTTTCTTT
>TRBV5-1|TRBD2|TRBJ2-7|NA
CASSASGRASHEQYF
TGCGCCAGCAGCGCTAGCGGGAGGGCCTCCCACGAGCAGTACTTC